This T cell receptor beta chain was sequenced for a study of neoadjuvant anti-PD-1 for oral cavity cancer. Study details: Before surgery, most patients got three to four biweekly 3 mg/kg nivolumab doses.

From germline, CDR1 is MGHDK and CDR2 SYGVNS. V was trimmed by 6 bases and J by 6 bases, leaving 20 bases between them. This CDR3 comprises 15 residues. This clone was seen only a few times. The data were produced by immunoSEQ multiplex PCR, yet TCRdb's version contains in-frame clones alone and is incomplete. The table records more than 11,000 clones, 71% of them present only once. The time point was: after neoadjuvant nivolumab, at surgical resection. No culture or expansion preceded analysis of these blood cells. The clonotype was recovered from a person aged 35-79 years with oral cavity squamous cell carcinoma. The chain carries TRBV25-1 and TRBJ1-1, with D possibly TRBD1 on 5 matching bases. Source: PBMCs, taken after nivolumab (anti-PD-1) treatment. CDR3 sequence reads: CASRPEGRRFPEAFF. CDR3 coding DNA: TGTGCCAGCAGGCCAGAGGGACGGCGTTTCCCTGAAGCTTTCTTT. The variable domain in full, with the rest retrieved from reference TRBV25-1 and TRBJ1-1, is EADIYQTPRYLVIGTGKKITLECSQTMGHDKMYWYQQDPGMELHLIHYSYGVNSTEKGDLSSESTVSRIRTEHFPLTLESARPSHTSQYLCASRPEGRRFPEAFFGQGTRLTVV.